This T cell receptor beta chain was sequenced for a study of cytomegalovirus exposure and HLA in healthy donors. A multiplex PCR was run with 60 Vbeta primers and 13 Jbeta primers. Sequencing used immunoSEQ multiplex PCR; TCRdb keeps in-frame clones, though not all of them. This sample has about 130,000 clones, with roughly 82% found just once. Input material: PBMCs. The origin of this receptor is a woman aged 55-70 years in good health and CMV-seropositive.

The CDR3 nucleotides read TGTGCCAGCAAACCGACTAGCGGGGGAAGCTACGAGCAGTACTTC. It codes for CASKPTSGGSYEQYF. The chain carries TRBV28 and TRBJ2-7, with 12 bases matching TRBD2. Losses at the gene ends were 7 bases for V and 3 bases for J; bases not matched to a gene: 7. The CDR3 totals 15 residues. CDR1 is MDHEN, CDR2 SYDVKM, per germline.